Listed below are T cell receptor beta chains from one sample, sequenced in a study of blood T cell repertoires in COVID-19. Libraries were prepared by immunoSEQ multiplex PCR; TCRdb keeps only in-frame clonotypes and omits some of them. The data show roughly 260,000 clones, over 75% seen once. The sample consisted of peripheral blood. The receptors come from a woman in her forties or fifties with acute or convalescent COVID-19. Each CDR3 is given with its conserved first and last residue. D genes are given only for firm matches. Not every row has a clone size; where given, it reads once, few, many or a size class.

size	J	length	D	V	DNA	CDR3
once	TRBJ1-5	14	TRBD1	TRBV27	TGTGCCAGCAGTTCTCAGGGGGCGGGGCAGCCCCAGCATTTT	CASSSQGAGQPQHF
-	TRBJ2-1	19	TRBD1	TRBV28	TGTGCCAGCAGTTTCTTGGGACAGGGACTTTATAGCTCCTACAATGAGCAGTTCTTC	CASSFLGQGLYSSYNEQFF
-	TRBJ1-2	13	TRBD1	TRBV6-5	TGTGCCAGCACCCAGGGACAGGGGAGAGGCTACACCTTC	CASTQGQGRGYTF
-	TRBJ1-2	15	-	TRBV28	TGTGCCAGCAGTCCGTCGACGGGATCTCTCTATGGCTACACCTTC	CASSPSTGSLYGYTF
-	TRBJ1-1	14	-	TRBV7-3	TGTGCCAGCAGCTTATCAGGGTGGAACACTGAAGCTTTCTTT	CASSLSGWNTEAFF
-	TRBJ2-5	14	TRBD2	TRBV6-5	TGTGCCAGCAGGCGGGAGAAGGCCCAAGAGACCCAGTACTTC	CASRREKAQETQYF
-	TRBJ1-5	13	-	TRBV6-6	TGTGCCAGCAGAAAGGACAACAATCAGCCCCAGCATTTT	CASRKDNNQPQHF
-	TRBJ1-1	17	TRBD1	TRBV27	TGTGCCAGCAGTTTACCCCCACAGGGGGTCGGAAGGACTGAAGCTTTCTTT	CASSLPPQGVGRTEAFF
-	TRBJ2-1	15	-	TRBV4-3	TGCGCCAGCAGCCAGTATCGGGGAACCTACAATGAGCAGTTCTTC	CASSQYRGTYNEQFF
-	TRBJ2-7	15	TRBD2	TRBV6-5	TGTGCCAGCAGTTATCTCCTGGCGGGAGTCCGCGAGCAGTACTTC	CASSYLLAGVREQYF
-	TRBJ1-1	16	-	TRBV6-1	TGTGCCAGCAGTGACCAGAGGAGCCTGGTGAACACTGAAGCTTTCTTT	CASSDQRSLVNTEAFF
-	TRBJ2-5	17	TRBD2	TRBV3-1/TRBV3-2	TGTGCCAGCAGCCAATTACCTAGCGGGAGGGCCGGGGAGACCCAGTACTTC	CASSQLPSGRAGETQYF
-	TRBJ2-3	11	-	TRBV29-1	TGCAGCGTTGACATCACAGATACGCAGTATTTT	CSVDITDTQYF
once	TRBJ2-1	17	-	TRBV7-9	TGTGCCAGCAGCTTAGGATGGCCAAAGAAACCGTCCAATGAGCAGTTCTTC	CASSLGWPKKPSNEQFF
-	TRBJ1-5	13	-	TRBV27	TGTGCCAGCAGTTGGGCAGGGCCTCAGCCCCAGCATTTT	CASSWAGPQPQHF
-	TRBJ2-7	13	-	TRBV30	TGTGCCTGGACTCGGGGGTTAGCGTCACCGCAGTACTTC	CAWTRGLASPQYF
-	TRBJ1-2	14	TRBD1	TRBV6-5	TGTGCCAGCAGCTGGGGACAGGGGTTCTATGGCTACACCTTC	CASSWGQGFYGYTF
once	TRBJ1-1	18	-	TRBV27	TGTGCCAGCAGTTTATCACTCGCTGGGGGGATGGGGTACACTGAAGCTTTCTTT	CASSLSLAGGMGYTEAFF
-	TRBJ1-2	17	-	TRBV21-1	TGTGCCAGCAGCAAAGCGAGGCGGGACAGCCACTCTCATGGCTACACCTTC	CASSKARRDSHSHGYTF
-	TRBJ2-7	14	-	TRBV18	TGTGCCAGCTCACCACGAGGCCGCTCCTACGAGCAGTACTTC	CASSPRGRSYEQYF
-	TRBJ1-5	16	-	TRBV28	TGTGCCAGCAGTTTACGAGGATACTATAGCAATCAGCCCCAGCATTTT	CASSLRGYYSNQPQHF
-	TRBJ1-1	13	TRBD1	TRBV28	TGTGCCAGCAGTTTGGCAGGGGGCACTGAAGCTTTCTTT	CASSLAGGTEAFF
-	TRBJ2-5	18	TRBD2	TRBV5-1	TGCGCCAGCAGCTACGATGGCGGGAGGGCGCAACGTGGGGAGACCCAGTACTTC	CASSYDGGRAQRGETQYF
-	TRBJ1-5	14	-	TRBV4-1	TGCGCCAGCAGCCAAGCCCCGGGTGATCAGCCCCAGCATTTT	CASSQAPGDQPQHF
-	TRBJ1-4	11	-	TRBV12-3/TRBV12-4	TGTGCCAGCAGGGCGGATGAAAAACTGTTTTTT	CASRADEKLFF
-	TRBJ2-1	18	-	TRBV5-1	TGCGCCAGCAGCTTGGCCGCCCGGGGGGCGAGGGGGTACAATGAGCAGTTCTTC	CASSLAARGARGYNEQFF
-	TRBJ2-7	13	TRBD1	TRBV6-6	TGTGCCAGCCTCCGACAGGGTTCCTACGAGCAGTACTTC	CASLRQGSYEQYF
-	TRBJ2-7	13	TRBD2	TRBV28	TGTGCCAGCAGTATACTAGCGGACTACGAGCAGTACTTC	CASSILADYEQYF
-	TRBJ2-7	13	-	TRBV6-1	TGTGCCAGCCTCCGAGGGATCGCCTACGAGCAGTACTTC	CASLRGIAYEQYF
-	TRBJ2-7	15	TRBD1	TRBV4-3	TGCGCCAGCAGCCGAGGGGACAGGGGTACCTACGAGCAGTACTTC	CASSRGDRGTYEQYF
-	TRBJ1-4	13	-	TRBV18	TGTGCCAGCTCACAGGCGACTGGTGAAAAACTGTTTTTT	CASSQATGEKLFF
-	TRBJ2-7	15	-	TRBV19	TGTGCCAGTAGTGCGGGACTGACAACACACTACGAGCAGTACTTC	CASSAGLTTHYEQYF
-	TRBJ1-2	12	-	TRBV28	TGTGCCAGCAGTCCCTCTAACTATGGCTACACCTTC	CASSPSNYGYTF
-	TRBJ2-7	14	-	TRBV16	TGTGCCAGCAGCCAATTACAACAGGGCTACGAGCAGTACTTC	CASSQLQQGYEQYF
once	TRBJ2-3	13	-	TRBV3-1/TRBV3-2	TGTGCCAGCAGCGGACAGCTCACAGATACGCAGTATTTT	CASSGQLTDTQYF
-	TRBJ2-6	15	-	TRBV28	TGTGCCAGCAGCCCCATGTTGTCTGGGGCCAACGTCCTGACTTTC	CASSPMLSGANVLTF
-	TRBJ2-1	16	TRBD2	TRBV28	TGTGCCAGCAGTTCCGGTAGCGGGATCGCCTACAATGAGCAGTTCTTC	CASSSGSGIAYNEQFF
-	TRBJ2-2	17	TRBD1	TRBV7-3	TGTGCCAGCAGCTCCCCCCACGACAGGGGGCATACCGGGGAGCTGTTTTTT	CASSSPHDRGHTGELFF
-	TRBJ1-4	18	TRBD1	TRBV18	TGTGCCAGCTCACCGACGACAGGGGGCTTGGGAACTAATGAAAAACTGTTTTTT	CASSPTTGGLGTNEKLFF
-	TRBJ2-1	15	TRBD2	TRBV27	TGTGCCAGCAACCCGATGGGGGGACTAGTCCATGAGCAGTTCTTC	CASNPMGGLVHEQFF
once	TRBJ2-7	14	TRBD2	TRBV7-6	TGTGCCAGCAGCCCGGGACTAGCTCCAAGCGAGCAGTACTTC	CASSPGLAPSEQYF
-	TRBJ1-4	15	-	TRBV7-2	TGTGCCAGCAGCTTTCGCGGGCAGGGGTACGAAAAACTGTTTTTT	CASSFRGQGYEKLFF
-	TRBJ1-2	16	-	TRBV25-1	TGTGCCAGCAGTGAATTGTCCGGGGGGCAAGACTATGGCTACACCTTC	CASSELSGGQDYGYTF
-	TRBJ2-3	15	-	TRBV10-3	TGTGCCATCAGCAGAAGCCAGGGTGCTCTAGATACGCAGTATTTT	CAISRSQGALDTQYF
-	TRBJ2-7	13	-	TRBV5-1	TGCGCCAGCAGCTCGGGAAGCTCCTACGAGCAGTACTTC	CASSSGSSYEQYF
-	TRBJ2-1	12	-	TRBV7-2	TGTGCCAGCAGTCCGTCCCTCAATGAGCAGTTCTTC	CASSPSLNEQFF
-	TRBJ1-5	14	-	TRBV2	TGTGCCAGCAGTGAATATGGCAGCAATCAGCCCCAGCATTTT	CASSEYGSNQPQHF
-	TRBJ2-5	17	TRBD2	TRBV24-1	TGTGCCACCAGTGATTTGCAGAGCGGGGATGCTGCGGAGACCCAGTACTTC	CATSDLQSGDAAETQYF
few	TRBJ2-1	23	TRBD1	TRBV28	TGTGCCAGCAGCTTTCGGGGGTGGGACAGGGGGCAAGGCGGGCGAAGCTCCTACAATGAGCAGTTCTTC	CASSFRGWDRGQGGRSSYNEQFF
-	TRBJ2-7	13	TRBD1	TRBV5-1	TGCGCCAGCAGCAGGGACAGGGAGTACGAGCAGTACTTC	CASSRDREYEQYF
-	TRBJ1-6	13	-	TRBV29-1	TGCAGCGTTGTCGTCGACAGTAATTCACCCCTCCACTTT	CSVVVDSNSPLHF
-	TRBJ1-2	14	-	TRBV7-9	TGTGCCAGCAGCTCAGACAGAGGAGTCTATGGCTACACCTTC	CASSSDRGVYGYTF
-	TRBJ2-7	14	TRBD2	TRBV5-1	TGCGCCAGCAGCCAACCGGGACTAGGCTACGAGCAGTACTTC	CASSQPGLGYEQYF
-	TRBJ1-5	14	TRBD1	TRBV30	TGTGCCTGGAGTGTACTGGCAGGGGGTGCGCCCCAGCATTTT	CAWSVLAGGAPQHF
-	TRBJ1-1	15	TRBD1	TRBV27	TGTGCCAGCAGACAGGGGTTTGGAGGACCCACTGAAGCTTTCTTT	CASRQGFGGPTEAFF
once	TRBJ2-5	10	-	TRBV6-5	TGTGCCAGCCTAGGAGAGACCCAGTACTTC	CASLGETQYF